These 9 T cell receptor beta chains were sequenced from one sample in a study of OX40 agonist ivuxolimab in advanced cancers. Data came from immunoSEQ multiplex PCR; TCRdb stores just in-frame clones and leaves some out. The table shows some 100,000 clones, with more than 80% occurring only once. This specimen was CD4+ or CD8+ T cells sorted from blood, taken in a trial of the OX40 agonist ivuxolimab. Receptors were obtained from an adult with an advanced solid tumor such as melanoma, head and neck, liver or kidney cancer.

This clone has just one count. The chain combines TRBV18 with TRBJ2-1, with 10 bases matching TRBD2. This CDR3 region has 15 residues. CDR1 KGHSH and CDR2 LQKENI come from the germline V gene. V was pared by 1 base and J by 9 bases, with 6 bases of the junction left unmatched. This CDR3 is CASSPLGTSVREQFF. The DNA of the CDR3 is TGTGCCAGCTCACCACTTGGGACTAGCGTCCGTGAGCAGTTCTTC.

This chain uses TRBV5-6 with TRBJ2-5, with TRBD1 matching 8 bases. Germline V gives CDR1 SGHDT, CDR2 YYEEEE. V shed 0 bases, J shed 3 bases, and the junction held 7 bases outside the gene matches. The CDR3 covers 16 residues. CDR3 sequence: CASSLGTGSGEETQYF. The CDR3 DNA reads as TGTGCCAGCAGCTTGGGGACAGGGAGCGGCGAAGAGACCCAGTACTTC.

V gene TRBV7-2 combines with J gene TRBJ1-2; D gene uncertain. Germline lookup yields CDR1 SGHTA and CDR2 FQGNSA. Between the trimmed V and J ends, which lost 8 bases and 3 bases, there was a span of 10 bases. CDR3 size: 12 residues. The CDR3 here is CASGHPYYGYTF. Written as DNA, the CDR3 is TGTGCCAGCGGGCACCCATACTATGGCTACACCTTC.

This chain connects TRBV6-6 to TRBJ1-5; weak D call: TRBD1 (5 bases). CDR1 is MNHNY, CDR2 SVGAGI, per germline (reference sequence). Trimming stripped 2 bases from V and 1 base from J, with 6 bases between. The CDR3 spans 14 residues. This CDR3 is CASSYRQSNQPQHF. Here the CDR3 DNA reads TGTGCCAGCAGTTACCGACAGAGCAATCAGCCCCAGCATTTT.

The V call is TRBV19, the J call TRBJ1-3, with D perhaps TRBD1 (5 bases). The germline V gene has CDR1 LNHDA and CDR2 SQIVND (reference sequence). Deletions cut 1 base from V and 0 bases from J, with 13 bases between. The CDR3 totals 17 residues. This CDR3 reads CASSIGTRARSGNTIYF. CDR3 nucleotide sequence: TGTGCCAGTAGTATAGGCACCAGGGCCCGCTCTGGAAACACCATATATTTT.

The rearrangement joins TRBV29-1 to TRBJ1-1; 8 nucleotides align to TRBD1. The V and J ends lost 7 bases and 0 bases, in that order; junction bases with no gene match: 4. Per germline, CDR1 SQVTM and CDR2 ANQGSEA. The CDR3 has 13 residues. CDR3 amino acids: CSAWTGLNTEAFF. The CDR3 bases are TGCAGCGCATGGACAGGGCTGAACACTGAAGCTTTCTTT.

The chain links TRBV11-3 to TRBJ2-2; D is possibly TRBD2 (5 bases). The germline V gene has CDR1 SGHNT and CDR2 YENEEA. Trimming stripped 0 bases from V and 1 base from J, with 12 bases between. The CDR3 has 17 residues. DNA for the CDR3: TGTGCCAGCAGCTTAGATGCTGCGGCGGGGAACACCGGGGAGCTGTTTTTT. This codes for CASSLDAAAGNTGELFF.

The chain has TRBV18 and TRBJ1-2, with D possibly being TRBD1 (6 bases). Trimming took off 3 bases at V and 5 bases at J, with 16 bases between the two ends. Germline CDR1 KGHSH, CDR2 LQKENI. The CDR3 spans 15 residues. The CDR3 loop reads CASSPSPDSSYGYTF. For the CDR3, the DNA is TGTGCCAGCTCACCTTCCCCGGACAGTTCTTATGGCTACACCTTC.

This clone was found once. The V and J genes are TRBV7-2 and TRBJ1-2, with D tentatively TRBD1 (5 bases). The germline V gene encodes CDR1 SGHTA and CDR2 FQGNSA. V was pared by 3 bases and J by 3 bases, with 20 bases between. The CDR3 runs 17 residues. In nucleotides, the CDR3 is TGTGCCAGCAGCTTTACCCCGACAGCGGATGATCACTATGGCTACACCTTC. Translation: CASSFTPTADDHYGYTF. The whole variable domain, remainder taken from reference TRBV7-2 and TRBJ1-2, is GAGVSQSPSNKVTEKGKDVELRCDPISGHTALYWYRQSLGQGLEFLIYFQGNSAPDKSGLPSDRFSAERTGGSVSTLTIQRTQQEDSAVYLCASSFTPTADDHYGYTFGSGTRLTVV.